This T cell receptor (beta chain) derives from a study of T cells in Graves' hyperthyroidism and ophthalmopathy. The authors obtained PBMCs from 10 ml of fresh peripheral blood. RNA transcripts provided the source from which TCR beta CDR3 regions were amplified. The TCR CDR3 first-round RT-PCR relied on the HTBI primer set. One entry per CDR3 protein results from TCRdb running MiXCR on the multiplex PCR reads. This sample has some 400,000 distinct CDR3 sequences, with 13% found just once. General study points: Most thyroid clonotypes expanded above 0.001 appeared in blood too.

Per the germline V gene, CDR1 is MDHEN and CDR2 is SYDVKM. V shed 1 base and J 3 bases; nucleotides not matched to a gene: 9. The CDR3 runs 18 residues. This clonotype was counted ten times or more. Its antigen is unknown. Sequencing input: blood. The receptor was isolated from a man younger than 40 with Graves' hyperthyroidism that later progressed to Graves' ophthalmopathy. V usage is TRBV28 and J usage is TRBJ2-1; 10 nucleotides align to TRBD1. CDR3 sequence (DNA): TGTGCCAGCAGTTTATTCCCCCCGGACAGGGGGATCTACAATGAGCAGTTCTTC. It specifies CASSLFPPDRGIYNEQFF.